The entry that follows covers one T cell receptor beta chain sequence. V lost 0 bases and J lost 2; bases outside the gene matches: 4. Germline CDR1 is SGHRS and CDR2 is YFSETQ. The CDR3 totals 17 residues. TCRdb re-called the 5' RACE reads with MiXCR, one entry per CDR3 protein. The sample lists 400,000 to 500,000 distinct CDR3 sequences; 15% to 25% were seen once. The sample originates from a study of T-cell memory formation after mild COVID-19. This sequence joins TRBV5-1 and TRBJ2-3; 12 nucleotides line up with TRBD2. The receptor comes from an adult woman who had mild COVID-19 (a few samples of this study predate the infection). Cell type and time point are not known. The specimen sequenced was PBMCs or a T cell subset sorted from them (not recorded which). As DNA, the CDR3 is TGCGCCAGCAGCTTGGGTCCTAGCGGGGGGGACACAGATACGCAGTATTTT. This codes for CASSLGPSGGDTDTQYF.